This T cell receptor (beta chain) was sequenced in a study of blood T cell repertoires in COVID-19. The CDR3 is 13 amino acids. The germline V gene encodes CDR1 SGHNT and CDR2 YENEEA. Trimming removed 4 bases from V and 9 bases from J, with 15 bases in between. TCRdb's table, derived via immunoSEQ multiplex PCR, lists solely in-frame clones and lacks some. The repertoire has about 230,000 clones, under 90% of them found once; the top ten carry approximately 1.8%. Symptom resolution, clearance, or two negative PCRs marked the recovered donors of Cohort 3. This clonotype was obtained from a man aged 55-75 years who had recovered from COVID-19. The chain couples TRBV11-3 to TRBJ1-2; tentatively, D is TRBD1 (5 bases). Source material: PBMCs or T cells enriched from blood (not recorded which). CDR3 protein: CASSSDTLRSYTF. In DNA, the CDR3 is TGTGCCAGCAGCTCGGACACTCTCCGTAGCTACACCTTC.